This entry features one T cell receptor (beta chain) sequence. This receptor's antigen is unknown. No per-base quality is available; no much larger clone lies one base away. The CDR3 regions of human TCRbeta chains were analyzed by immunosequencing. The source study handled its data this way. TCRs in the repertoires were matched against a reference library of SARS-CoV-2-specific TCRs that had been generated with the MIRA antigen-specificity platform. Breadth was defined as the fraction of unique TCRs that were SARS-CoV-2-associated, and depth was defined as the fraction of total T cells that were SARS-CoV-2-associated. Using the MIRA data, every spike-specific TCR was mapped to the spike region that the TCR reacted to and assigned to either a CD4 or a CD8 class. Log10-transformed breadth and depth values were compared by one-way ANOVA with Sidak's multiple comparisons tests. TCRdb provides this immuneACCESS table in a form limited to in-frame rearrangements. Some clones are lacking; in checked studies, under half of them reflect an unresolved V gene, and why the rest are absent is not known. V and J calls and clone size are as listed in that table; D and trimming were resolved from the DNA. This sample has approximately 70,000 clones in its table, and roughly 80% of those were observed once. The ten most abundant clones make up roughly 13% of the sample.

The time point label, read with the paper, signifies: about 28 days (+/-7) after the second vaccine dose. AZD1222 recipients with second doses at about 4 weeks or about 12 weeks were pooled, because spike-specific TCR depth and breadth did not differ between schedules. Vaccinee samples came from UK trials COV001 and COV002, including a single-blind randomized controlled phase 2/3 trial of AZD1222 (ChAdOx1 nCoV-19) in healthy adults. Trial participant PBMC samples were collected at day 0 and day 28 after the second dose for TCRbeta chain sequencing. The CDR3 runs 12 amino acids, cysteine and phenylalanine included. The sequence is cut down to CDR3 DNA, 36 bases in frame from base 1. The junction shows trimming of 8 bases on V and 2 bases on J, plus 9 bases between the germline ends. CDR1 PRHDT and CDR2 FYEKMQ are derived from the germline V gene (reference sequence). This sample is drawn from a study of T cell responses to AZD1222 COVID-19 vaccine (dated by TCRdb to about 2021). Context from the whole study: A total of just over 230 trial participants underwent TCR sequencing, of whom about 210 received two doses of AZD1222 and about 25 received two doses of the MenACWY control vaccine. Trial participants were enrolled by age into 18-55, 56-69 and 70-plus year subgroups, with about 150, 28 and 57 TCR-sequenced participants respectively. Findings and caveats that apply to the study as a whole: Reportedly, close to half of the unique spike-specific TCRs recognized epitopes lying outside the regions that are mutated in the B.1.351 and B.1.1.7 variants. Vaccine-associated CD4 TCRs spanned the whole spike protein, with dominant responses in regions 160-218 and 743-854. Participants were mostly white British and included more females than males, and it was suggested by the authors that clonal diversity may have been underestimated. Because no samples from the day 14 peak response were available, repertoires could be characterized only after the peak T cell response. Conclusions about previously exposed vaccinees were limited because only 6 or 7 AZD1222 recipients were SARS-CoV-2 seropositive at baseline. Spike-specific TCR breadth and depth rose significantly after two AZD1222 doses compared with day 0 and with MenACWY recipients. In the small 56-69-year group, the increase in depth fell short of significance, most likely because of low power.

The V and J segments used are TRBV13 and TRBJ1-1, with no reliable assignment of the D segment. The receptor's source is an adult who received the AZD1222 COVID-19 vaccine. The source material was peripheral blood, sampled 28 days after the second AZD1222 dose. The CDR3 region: CASRQYNTEAFF. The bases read TGTGCCAGCCGCCAATATAACACTGAAGCTTTCTTT.